This paragraph covers one T cell receptor (beta chain) sequence. Its binding antigen is unknown. No much larger clone exists at a distance of one base, and base qualities are not known. TCRbeta CDR3 regions were amplified from genomic DNA by means of the immunoSEQ Assay, a bias-controlled multiplex PCR. In the source study's methods: Within the assay, amplification of reference gene primers was used to estimate how many nucleated cells each sample contained. Sequence reads were collapsed and filtered to measure the absolute abundance of every unique TCRbeta CDR3 rearrangement. Productive Simpson clonality was computed per sample as the square root of Simpson's diversity index over productive rearrangements. TCRdb retrieved this table from immuneACCESS and kept in-frame rearrangements only. Not all clones are present; in checked studies, unresolved V genes account for under half, and no reason is known for the remainder. V, J and clone size were drawn from that table, and D and trimming were deduced from the DNA. The sample has 200,000 to 250,000 clones on record, 75% to 85% of them singletons. Of the sample, roughly a tenth is held by the ten largest clones.

These data are taken from a study of blood T cell repertoires in COVID-19 (dated by TCRdb to the early 2020s). Concerning the study at large: The collaborator samples originated in the United States, Italy and Spain and spanned the acute and convalescent phases of COVID-19. The prospective study material was composed of cDNA or gDNA derived from T cells, B-cell-depleted T cells, or PBMCs. The dataset comprised deeply sampled blood TCRbeta repertoires from subjects exposed to, actively infected with, or recovered from COVID-19. The repertoires were released in a freely available public database meant as a resource for research on the immune response to SARS-CoV-2. Samples came from the ongoing ImmuneRACE study (first 160 participants) plus 1,254 subjects from 6 global collaborators. The sample metadata nearly always contained a de-identified subject ID, COVID-19 status, age in years and sex. Where HLA class I and class II types were available, the types were taken from metadata supplied by the sample provider, not from assay-based typing.

Deletion took 3 bases off V and 2 bases off J, with a span of 10 bases between the germline ends. CDR1 and CDR2, per the germline V gene (reference sequence), are LNHDA and SQIVND. From cysteine to phenylalanine, the CDR3 is 14 amino acids long. The kept DNA is CDR3 alone, 42 bases in frame from the first base. Whole blood was collected in K2EDTA tubes by collaborating institutions according to the institutions' own protocols. For TCRbeta analysis, collaborators shipped samples as frozen whole blood, isolated PBMCs, or DNA extracted from either of those sample types. General conclusions and limits of the study: The quantity of clinical and demographic metadata differed by source and by participant and was supplied without curation.

The V and J genes are TRBV19 and TRBJ1-2, with no confidently assigned D gene. Sequenced input: peripheral blood. The TCR was taken from a man aged 50-60 years with active or convalescent COVID-19. The DNA sequence is as follows: TGTGCCAGTAGTATGAGGGTAATGAACTATGGCTACACCTTC. The encoded protein is CASSMRVMNYGYTF.